This T cell receptor (beta chain) was sequenced during a study of T cells in localized non-small cell lung cancer. Study-wide points: Turning up in adjacent lung were a median approximately 50 of the top 100 tumor clones.

Germline values: CDR1 MNHGY, CDR2 SAAAGT. The CDR3 is made up of 16 amino acids. J was trimmed by 0 bases and V by 4 bases; bases with no gene match: 3. As regards this clone: Its cognate antigen is unknown.

Assay used: immunoSEQ multiplex PCR; TCRdb lists only in-frame clones, some missing. Among roughly 1,900 clones, under 25% were seen once, and the ten largest hold 15% to 20%. This chain connects TRBV6-8 to TRBJ2-2, with TRBD1 identical over 9 bases. The receptor's source is a man aged 35 to 70 with stage II lung adenocarcinoma. This specimen was normal lung tissue next to the tumor, taken before any cancer treatment. CDR3 residues: CASSLWTGANTGELFF. The DNA for the CDR3 is TGTGCCAGCAGTTTGTGGACAGGGGCGAACACCGGGGAGCTGTTTTTT.